Shown below are 13 T cell receptor beta chains from a single sample sequenced in a study of T cells in Graves' hyperthyroidism and ophthalmopathy. The investigators amplified TCR beta CDR3 regions from RNA transcripts. The TCR CDR3 was amplified in a first-round RT-PCR using the HTBI primer set. TCRdb recomputed calls from the multiplex PCR reads with MiXCR, one row per CDR3 protein. The profile covers 600,000 to 650,000 distinct CDR3 sequences, with roughly 15% appearing a single time and 3.8% taken by the ten largest. Sequencing was carried out using blood. The receptor source for this set is a woman in her 30s with Graves' hyperthyroidism.

This chain joins TRBV28 and TRBJ1-2; D may be TRBD1 (5 bases). Trimming shortened V by 8 bases and J by 4 bases, and 11 bases separated the two germline ends. The CDR3 is 12 amino acids. Germline V lookup: CDR1 MDHEN, CDR2 SYDVKM. CDR3 loop: CASAGPGYGYTF. In DNA form, the CDR3 reads TGTGCCAGCGCGGGACCGGGCTATGGCTACACCTTC.

J is TRBJ2-7 and V is TRBV28, with 8 nucleotides matching TRBD1. This CDR3 region has 14 residues. Per the germline V gene, CDR1 is MDHEN and CDR2 is SYDVKM. After removal of 5 bases from V and 4 bases from J, the junction contained 7 bases not matched to a gene. CDR3 DNA sequence: TGTGCCAGCAGTCCCCCGGACAGGGTGTACGAGCAGTACTTC. Translation gives CASSPPDRVYEQYF. Full variable domain (remainder filled in from reference TRBV28 and TRBJ2-7): DVKVTQSSRYLVKRTGEKVFLECVQDMDHENMFWYRQDPGLGLRLIYFSYDVKMKEKGDIPEGYSVSREKKERFSLILESASTNQTSMYLCASSPPDRVYEQYFGPGTRLTVT.

This clonotype has ten or more counts. J is TRBJ2-7 and V is TRBV7-9; a possible D gene is TRBD2 (6 bases). Between the trimmed V and J ends, which lost 2 bases and 6 bases, there was a span of 26 bases. CDR1 SEHNR and CDR2 FQNEAQ come from the germline V gene (reference sequence). The CDR3 has 18 amino acids. Here the CDR3 DNA reads TGTGCCAGCAGCTTAACAGAACTAGCAGGATTGGAAGCACGCGAGCAGTACTTC. This encodes CASSLTELAGLEAREQYF.

There are many counts of this clonotype. The genes are TRBV6-1 and TRBJ2-5, with D possibly TRBD2 on 5 matching bases. Trimming took 5 bases from V and 1 from J, leaving 8 bases between them. The CDR3 consists of 13 residues. In germline, CDR1 is MNHNS, CDR2 SASEGT. The CDR3 nucleotides read TGTGCCAGCAGTTACGGGATCCAAGAGACCCAGTACTTC. It yields the protein CASSYGIQETQYF.

The table lists this clonotype with many counts. The rearrangement joins TRBV3-1 to TRBJ2-5; TRBD2 aligns across 8 bases. CDR1 and CDR2 from the germline V gene are LGHDT and YNNKEL (reference sequence). CDR3 length: 16 residues. The V segment lost 4 bases and the J segment 0 bases; nucleotides outside the gene matches: 7. For the CDR3, the DNA is TGTGCCAGCAGCCCCCGAGGCGGGGGGTACCAAGAGACCCAGTACTTC. Translation: CASSPRGGGYQETQYF.

This clonotype came up many times. The rearrangement joins TRBV6-1 to TRBJ2-5; D is possibly TRBD2 (8 bases). V gave up 10 bases and J gave up 4 bases, with 22 bases separating them. The CDR3 contains 15 residues. CDR1 is MNHNS and CDR2 is SASEGT in the germline V gene. CDR3 DNA: TGTGCCACCAGACAGGGAGCGGGAGTTGGAGAGACCCAGTACTTC. Translated: CATRQGAGVGETQYF.

V usage is TRBV3-1 and J usage is TRBJ2-5; the match to TRBD1 covers 9 bases. The germline gives CDR1 LGHDT, CDR2 YNNKEL (reference sequence). This CDR3 contains 18 residues. V gave up 3 bases and J gave up 2 bases; unmatched junction bases: 13. The CDR3: CASSHGPGTGFGQETQYF. The CDR3 region has the DNA TGTGCCAGCAGCCACGGTCCCGGGACAGGGTTTGGGCAAGAGACCCAGTACTTC.

This clonotype was picked up a small number of times. The gene calls are TRBV4-1 and TRBJ2-5; D might be TRBD2 (5 bases). The germline V gene encodes CDR1 MGHRA and CDR2 YSYEKL. Trimming shortened V by 0 bases and J by 5 bases, and 13 bases separated the two germline ends. The CDR3 contains 15 residues. CDR3 sequence (DNA): TGCGCCAGCAGCCAAGATCGAGGGATGGGGGAGACCCAGTACTTC. This codes for CASSQDRGMGETQYF.

This clonotype has at least ten counts. This chain connects TRBV10-3 to TRBJ2-1; no firm D call. Per the germline V gene, CDR1 is ENHRY and CDR2 is SYGVKD. The V end was cut by 4 bases, the J end by 8 bases, with 12 bases between. The CDR3 spans 13 residues. CDR3 amino acids: CAISGSLGDEQFF. The CDR3 DNA reads TGTGCCATCAGTGGGTCTCTAGGCGATGAGCAGTTCTTC.

The V gene is TRBV4-2, the J gene TRBJ1-2; D is perhaps TRBD1 (5 bases). Germline V gene data show CDR1 as LGHNA and CDR2 as YNFKEQ. V lost 0 bases and J lost 0, with 8 bases in between. This CDR3 has 15 residues. The CDR3, as DNA: TGTGCCAGCAGCCAAGATTCCAGGGCTAACTATGGCTACACCTTC. Translating gives CASSQDSRANYGYTF.

The CDR3 is CASSIGGPNTGELFF. The DNA of the CDR3 is TGTGCCAGTAGTATAGGGGGCCCGAACACCGGGGAGCTGTTTTTT. The V and J genes are TRBV19 and TRBJ2-2; TRBD1 is a possible D gene (5 bases). The CDR3 runs 15 residues. Deletions cut 1 base from V and 0 bases from J, with 6 bases between. Germline-derived CDR1 and CDR2 are LNHDA and SQIVND (reference sequence).

As for this clonotype: The junction departs from germline at one end; a sequencing error may be responsible. The chain uses TRBV7-3 and TRBJ2-2; no reliable D call. Germline CDR1 is SGHTA and CDR2 is FQGTGA. The CDR3 extends over 15 amino acids. The CDR3 DNA is TGTGCCAGCAGCTTAATGGGTAGCTACACTGGGGAGCTGTTTTTT. Amino acids: CASSLMGSYTGELFF.

V gene TRBV18 combines with J gene TRBJ2-2; TRBD2 matches 8 bases. V gave up 1 base and J gave up 2 bases; unmatched junction bases: 6. The CDR3 covers 17 residues. Germline CDR1 KGHSH, CDR2 LQKENI. The CDR3 DNA follows: TGTGCCAGCTCACCACGAACTAGCGGTGGAAACACCGGGGAGCTGTTTTTT. Protein product: CASSPRTSGGNTGELFF.